This record looks at one TCR beta chain sequence and its context. The antigen is unknown. The study ran its PCR with 60 Vbeta and 13 Jbeta primers. Generated by immunoSEQ multiplex PCR, the TCRdb table keeps only in-frame clones and is missing some. This table holds 150,000 to 200,000 clones, roughly 80% found once. The entry originates in a study of cytomegalovirus exposure and HLA in healthy donors. V lost 1 base to trimming and J lost 7 bases, with 8 bases between them. CDR3 size: 13 residues. Looked up from germline, CDR1 is MGHRA and CDR2 is YSYEKL. The study, taken as a whole, reports: A prior analysis recorded that most TCR beta V segments were productive about 90% or about 30% of the time.

This clonotype originated in a woman aged 45-65 years in good health and CMV-seronegative. The J gene is TRBJ2-1, the V gene TRBV4-1; D gene ambiguous. The sequenced sample was PBMCs. The CDR3 region is CASSQVLVNEQFF. CDR3 DNA sequence: TGCGCCAGCAGCCAAGTTCTAGTGAATGAGCAGTTCTTC.